The present T cell receptor beta chain was sequenced within a study of blood T cell repertoires in COVID-19. Each participant's cohort was designated according to participant-reported clinical history. Recovery among Cohort 3 donors was established by two negative PCRs, clearance, or symptom resolution. The CDR3 has 16 amino acids. From germline, CDR1 is SQVTM and CDR2 ANQGSEA. The V and J ends lost 3 bases and 4 bases respectively, with 21 bases between them. The repertoire was sequenced with immunoSEQ multiplex PCR; TCRdb's copy has only in-frame clones and lacks some. The sample has a few hundred thousand clones; 89% are singletons.

The chain carries TRBV29-1 and TRBJ1-1; a possible D gene is TRBD1 (5 bases). The origin of this receptor is a woman between 40 and 50 years old who had recovered from COVID-19. The sample was PBMCs or T cells enriched from blood (not recorded which). The CDR3 DNA is TGCAGCGTTGAGGGGTTTTATAACAGGAGAGGCACTGAAGCTTTCTTT. Encoded protein: CSVEGFYNRRGTEAFF.